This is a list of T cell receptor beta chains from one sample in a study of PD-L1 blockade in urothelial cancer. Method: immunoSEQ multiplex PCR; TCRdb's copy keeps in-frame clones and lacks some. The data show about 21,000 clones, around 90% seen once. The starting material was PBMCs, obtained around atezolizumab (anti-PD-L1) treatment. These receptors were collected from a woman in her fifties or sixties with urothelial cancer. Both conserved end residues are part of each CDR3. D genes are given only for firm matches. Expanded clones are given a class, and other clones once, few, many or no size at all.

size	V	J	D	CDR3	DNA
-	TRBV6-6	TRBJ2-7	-	CASSYSRAAEQYF	TGTGCCAGCAGTTACTCGCGTGCCGCCGAGCAGTACTTC
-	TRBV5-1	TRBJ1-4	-	CASSWAGGANEKLFF	TGCGCCAGCAGCTGGGCCGGGGGGGCTAATGAAAAACTGTTTTTT
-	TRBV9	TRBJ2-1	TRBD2	CASSVGGTSLNEQFF	TGTGCCAGCAGCGTAGGGGGGACTAGTTTGAATGAGCAGTTCTTC
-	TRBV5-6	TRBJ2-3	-	CASSSLALSTDTQYF	TGTGCCAGCAGCTCTCTAGCGCTAAGCACAGATACGCAGTATTTT
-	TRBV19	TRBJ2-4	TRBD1	CASSSGQLAKNIQYF	TGTGCCAGTAGTTCGGGACAGCTAGCCAAAAACATTCAGTACTTC
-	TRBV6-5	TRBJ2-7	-	CASSLGEGPYEQYF	TGTGCCAGCAGCCTGGGTGAGGGTCCCTACGAGCAGTACTTC
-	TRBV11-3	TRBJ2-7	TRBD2	CASSLSSGSSYEQYF	TGTGCCAGCAGCTTGTCTAGCGGTAGCTCCTACGAGCAGTACTTC
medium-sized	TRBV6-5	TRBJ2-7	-	CATGEWGGGEQYF	TGTGCCACCGGCGAGTGGGGTGGAGGGGAGCAGTACTTC
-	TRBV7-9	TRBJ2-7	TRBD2	CASSPRASGRAYEQYF	TGTGCCAGCAGCCCTAGAGCGAGCGGGAGGGCCTACGAGCAGTACTTC
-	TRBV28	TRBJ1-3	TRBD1	CATFPGQGGNTIYF	TGTGCCACCTTCCCGGGACAGGGAGGAAACACCATATATTTT
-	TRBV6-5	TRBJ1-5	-	CASSFTGTSGQPQHF	TGTGCCAGCAGCTTCACCGGGACATCAGGCCAGCCCCAGCATTTT
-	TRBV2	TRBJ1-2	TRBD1	CASSAGGNYGYTF	TGTGCCAGCAGCGCAGGGGGCAACTATGGCTACACCTTC
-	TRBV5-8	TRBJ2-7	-	CASKPDISYEQYF	TGTGCCAGCAAACCTGACATCTCCTACGAGCAGTACTTC
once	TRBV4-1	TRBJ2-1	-	CASSPQAVSYNEQFF	TGCGCCAGCAGCCCTCAAGCGGTCTCCTACAATGAGCAGTTCTTC
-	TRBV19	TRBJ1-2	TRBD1	CASSMGQQNYGYTF	TGTGCCAGTAGTATGGGACAGCAAAACTATGGCTACACCTTC
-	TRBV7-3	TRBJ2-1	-	CASSLMGAPSSYNEQFF	TGTGCCAGCAGCTTAATGGGCGCCCCGAGCTCCTACAATGAGCAGTTCTTC
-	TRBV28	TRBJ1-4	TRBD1	CASRIQGMNEKLFF	TGTGCCAGCAGAATACAGGGGATGAATGAAAAACTGTTTTTT
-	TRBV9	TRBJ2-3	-	CASSVRTDTQYF	TGTGCCAGCAGCGTTAGAACAGATACGCAGTATTTT
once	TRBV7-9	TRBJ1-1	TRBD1	CASSWTGLNTEAFF	TGTGCCAGCAGCTGGACAGGGTTGAACACTGAAGCTTTCTTT
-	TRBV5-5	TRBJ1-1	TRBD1	CASSLATGTEAFF	TGTGCCAGCAGCTTGGCGACAGGGACTGAAGCTTTCTTT
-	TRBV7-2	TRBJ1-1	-	CASSLQGAQLNTEAFF	TGTGCCAGCAGCTTACAAGGGGCCCAACTGAACACTGAAGCTTTCTTT
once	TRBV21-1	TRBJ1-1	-	CARGQGVINTEAFF	TGTGCCAGGGGACAGGGGGTGATCAACACTGAAGCTTTCTTT
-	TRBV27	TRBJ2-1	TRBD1	CASSSGQGAHEQFF	TGTGCCAGCAGTTCCGGACAGGGGGCACACGAGCAGTTCTTC
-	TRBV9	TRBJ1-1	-	CASSLEVGTEAFF	TGTGCCAGCAGCCTCGAGGTGGGTACTGAAGCTTTCTTT
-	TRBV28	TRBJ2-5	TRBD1	CASSLGGRETQYF	TGTGCCAGCAGTCTAGGGGGCAGGGAGACCCAGTACTTC
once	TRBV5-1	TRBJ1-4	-	CASSLEAVNEKLFF	TGCGCCAGCAGCTTAGAGGCAGTTAATGAAAAACTGTTTTTT
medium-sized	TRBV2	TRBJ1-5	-	CASSELEPGGQPQHF	TGTGCCAGCAGTGAATTAGAGCCCGGGGGTCAGCCCCAGCATTTT